A single sample gave rise to the 21 T cell receptor beta chains below, sequenced in a study of T cells in Graves' hyperthyroidism and ophthalmopathy. Regions amplified from RNA transcripts were the TCR beta CDR3 regions. HTBI primers were used for first-round RT-PCR of the TCR CDR3. TCRdb reprocessed the multiplex PCR reads via MiXCR and lists one record per CDR3 protein. The data hold a few hundred thousand distinct CDR3 sequences, with around 20% observed a single time. Sequenced sample: blood. The receptor source for this set is a man in his late teens or twenties with Graves' hyperthyroidism.

Many counts were recorded for this clonotype. The V call is TRBV28, the J call TRBJ1-2; tentative D call: TRBD1 (6 bases). Trimming took off 3 bases at V and 4 bases at J, with 9 bases between the two ends. The CDR3 has 13 amino acids. Looked up from germline, CDR1 is MDHEN and CDR2 is SYDVKM. The CDR3 DNA reads TGTGCCAGCAGTTTCGGGGGCCTCTATGGCTACACCTTC. This gives the protein CASSFGGLYGYTF.

This clonotype has only a few counts. This chain connects TRBV11-1 to TRBJ2-2; 7 nucleotides match TRBD1. Germline V lookup: CDR1 SGHAT, CDR2 FQDESV (reference sequence). Trimming at V came to 4 bases and at J to 4 bases, leaving 12 bases not matched to a gene. The CDR3 contains 17 residues. This chain's CDR3 is CASSSVSDRDPTGELFF. The CDR3, as DNA: TGTGCCAGCAGCTCTGTCTCCGACAGGGACCCCACCGGGGAGCTGTTTTTT.

This clonotype was observed at least ten times. The chain carries TRBV28 and TRBJ1-6, with D unclear. The CDR3 sequence is 14 residues long. Germline loops: CDR1 MDHEN, CDR2 SYDVKM. Trimming stripped 7 bases from V and 0 bases from J, with 7 bases between. CDR3: CASTYPSYNSPLHF. As DNA, the CDR3 is TGTGCCAGCACTTACCCCTCCTATAATTCACCCCTCCACTTT.

The sample holds a few counts of this clonotype. The CDR3: CSAPKGQPSGPQHF. The DNA for the CDR3 is TGCAGTGCCCCAAAGGGTCAGCCTTCAGGGCCCCAGCATTTT. The chain is built from TRBV20-1 and TRBJ1-5; the D is unclear. The CDR3 covers 14 residues. Germline-derived CDR1 and CDR2 are DFQATT and SNEGSKA (reference sequence). Trimming left V 6 bases short and J 9 bases short, with 21 bases between.

This clonotype has ten or more counts. This chain uses TRBV7-9 with TRBJ2-7; 8 nucleotides align to TRBD1. The CDR3 runs to 15 residues. V lost 5 bases, J lost 3 bases, and 9 bases stayed unmatched. Germline values: CDR1 SEHNR, CDR2 FQNEAQ (reference sequence). CDR3 sequence reads: CASSRSTGEDYEQYF. In DNA form, the CDR3 reads TGTGCCAGCAGCCGATCGACAGGGGAGGACTACGAGCAGTACTTC. The variable domain in full, with the rest retrieved from reference TRBV7-9 and TRBJ2-7, is DTGVSQNPRHKITKRGQNVTFRCDPISEHNRLYWYRQTLGQGPEFLTYFQNEAQLEKSRLLSDRFSAERPKGSFSTLEIQRTEQGDSAMYLCASSRSTGEDYEQYFGPGTRLTVT.

This clonotype was observed at least ten times. The rearrangement links TRBV18 to TRBJ1-5; D might be TRBD1 (6 bases). Between the trimmed V and J ends, which lost 1 base and 7 bases, there was a span of 11 bases. The germline gives CDR1 KGHSH, CDR2 LQKENI. This CDR3 spans 14 amino acids. CDR3 bases: TGTGCCAGCTCACCACAGGGGGGACGGCAGCCCCAGCATTTT. Its protein product is CASSPQGGRQPQHF. The full variable domain, its missing parts supplied by reference TRBV18 and TRBJ1-5, is NAGVMQNPRHLVRRRGQEARLRCSPMKGHSHVYWYRQLPEEGLKFMVYLQKENIIDESGMPKERFSAEFPKEGPSILRIQQVVRGDSAAYFCASSPQGGRQPQHFGDGTRLSIL.

This rearrangement joins TRBV4-1 to TRBJ1-2, with TRBD1 matching over 8 bases. Germline CDR1 reads MGHRA; CDR2 reads YSYEKL. The CDR3 consists of 15 residues. V dropped 3 bases and J dropped 4; count of bases not matched to a gene: 7. In DNA form, the CDR3 reads TGCGCCAGCAGCCAGCCGGGACAGGTTTTCTATGGCTACACCTTC. Protein: CASSQPGQVFYGYTF.

The V call is TRBV7-8, the J call TRBJ2-5, with 8 bases fitting TRBD1. Germline V gives CDR1 SGHVS, CDR2 FQNEAQ. V gave up 5 bases and J gave up 5 bases; unmatched junction bases: 13. The CDR3 runs 16 residues. The CDR3 DNA sequence: TGTGCCAGCAGCCTCTCCGGACAGGGAGGAGTGGAGACCCAGTACTTC. Residues: CASSLSGQGGVETQYF.

In this sample, this clonotype turned up a few times. The rearrangement uses TRBV9 and TRBJ2-6; possible D gene TRBD1, 5 bases. From germline, CDR1 is SGDLS and CDR2 YYNGEE. This CDR3 is 15 amino acids long. The germline V and J ends were trimmed by 4 bases and 0 bases, with 8 bases remaining between them. The CDR3 nucleotides are TGTGCCAGCAGCAAAGGGGTCTCTGGGGCCAACGTCCTGACTTTC. This translates into CASSKGVSGANVLTF.

For the CDR3, the DNA is TGTGCCAGCAGCTTAACAGGGGGATGGTGCTACACCTTC. Translating it yields CASSLTGGWCYTF. J is TRBJ1-2 and V is TRBV7-9; 8 bases match TRBD1. The V segment lost 2 bases and the J segment 9 bases; nucleotides outside the gene matches: 5. CDR3 length: 13 residues. Germline V CDR1 and CDR2: SEHNR, FQNEAQ (reference sequence).

This clonotype was counted between two and nine times. The limits of the CDR3 on the DNA are not certain, so only TCRdb's listed CDR3 is given. The chain has TRBV6-5 and TRBJ2-7; the table's D call, TRBD1, was not checked against the DNA. The CDR3 contains 14 residues when both ends are counted. Germline V gene sequence: CDR1 MNHEY, CDR2 SVGAGI. This CDR3 reads CASILGGTGGEQYF.

This chain joins TRBV6-1 and TRBJ1-2; 7 bases map to TRBD1. This CDR3 spans 15 amino acids. Germline loops: CDR1 MNHNS, CDR2 SASEGT. The V and J ends lost 6 bases and 1 base, in that order; junction bases with no gene match: 8. Here the CDR3 reads CASSITGDFNYGYTF. The CDR3 nucleotides read TGTGCCAGCAGCATCACAGGGGATTTTAACTATGGCTACACCTTC.

At least ten counts were recorded for this clonotype. The CDR3 spells CASNGGTEAFF. CDR3 DNA: TGTGCCAGCAATGGGGGTACTGAAGCTTTCTTT. The chain employs TRBV11-2 and TRBJ1-1, with D perhaps TRBD1 (5 bases). The V and J ends lost 7 bases and 5 bases respectively, with 8 bases between them. Germline CDR1 and CDR2: SGHAT and FQNNGV. The CDR3 sequence is 11 residues long.

This clonotype was recorded at least ten times. The chain carries TRBV28 and TRBJ2-2; TRBD1 is a possible D gene (5 bases). This CDR3 comprises 15 residues. Deletions cut 1 base from V and 6 bases from J, with 12 bases between. From germline, CDR1 is MDHEN and CDR2 SYDVKM. The CDR3 loop is CASSLSGLGSGELFF. For the CDR3, the DNA is TGTGCCAGCAGTTTATCAGGGTTAGGTTCCGGGGAGCTGTTTTTT. The full variable domain, with the rest looked up from reference TRBV28 and TRBJ2-2, is DVKVTQSSRYLVKRTGEKVFLECVQDMDHENMFWYRQDPGLGLRLIYFSYDVKMKEKGDIPEGYSVSREKKERFSLILESASTNQTSMYLCASSLSGLGSGELFFGEGSRLTVL.

This clonotype was counted a few times. The chain employs TRBV24-1 and TRBJ2-5; TRBD1 is a possible D gene (6 bases). The CDR3 extends over 14 amino acids. V lost 3 bases to trimming and J lost 1 base, with 8 bases between them. Germline-derived CDR1 and CDR2 are KGHDR and SFDVKD. The CDR3 DNA reads as TGTGCCACCAGTGATCGGGACACCCAAGAGACCCAGTACTTC. Translation: CATSDRDTQETQYF.

This clonotype occurred many times. This chain connects TRBV20-1 to TRBJ2-5; 11 bases map to TRBD2. This CDR3 spans 13 amino acids. Germline-derived CDR1 and CDR2 are DFQATT and SNEGSKA (reference sequence). V lost 6 bases to trimming and J lost 6 bases; unmatched junction nucleotides: 6. As DNA, the CDR3 is TGCAGTGCCTTCCTAGCGGGGGGAAAGACCCAGTACTTC. Translating gives CSAFLAGGKTQYF.

Ten or more counts support this clonotype. Given a much more abundant clone one base away, this may be a read error. Since the CDR3 does not end with the conserved phenylalanine or tryptophan, this likely comes from a read error. The CDR3: CASSLDGMNTEAFL. The CDR3 DNA sequence: TGTGCCAGCAGTCTTGACGGCATGAACACTGAAGCTTTCCTT. The chain carries TRBV12-3 or TRBV12-4 and TRBJ1-1, with D hard to call. The CDR3 extends over 14 amino acids. V gave up 5 bases and J gave up 0 bases, with 10 bases separating them.

This clonotype was found many times. A much larger clone differs by one base, so this may be a read error. The chain recombines TRBV12-3 or TRBV12-4 with TRBJ2-2; D call uncertain. V shed 5 bases and J shed 1 base, with 5 bases lying between them. This CDR3 is built from 13 residues. CDR3 DNA: TGTGCCAGCAGTAACAGGAACACCGGGGAGCTGTTTTTT. Amino acids: CASSNRNTGELFF.

This clonotype has a handful of counts. This sequence joins TRBV11-2 and TRBJ2-5; TRBD2 matches at 13 bases. Per the germline V gene, CDR1 is SGHAT and CDR2 is FQNNGV. Trimming at V came to 5 bases and at J to 5 bases, leaving 11 bases not matched to a gene. The CDR3 is 17 amino acids. CDR3 bases: TGTGCCAGCAGCCAGGGACTAGCGGGAACCCGCAAGGAGACCCAGTACTTC. Protein sequence: CASSQGLAGTRKETQYF.

This clonotype was found a few times. The chain carries TRBV29-1 and TRBJ2-5; tentative D call: TRBD1 (5 bases). CDR1 is SQVTM, CDR2 ANQGSEA, per germline. The CDR3 extends over 14 amino acids. Deletions cut 4 bases from V and 1 base from J, with 13 bases between. In DNA, the CDR3 is TGCAGCGTTGTCCGCAGGGTCGTCCAAGAGACCCAGTACTTC. As protein: CSVVRRVVQETQYF.

The V and J genes are TRBV12-3 or TRBV12-4 and TRBJ2-7, with 12 bases aligning to TRBD1. CDR3 length: 15 amino acids. Unmatched junction bases numbered 4, after V lost 2 bases and J lost 5 bases. CDR3: CASSLYGTGGNEQYF. The CDR3, as DNA: TGTGCCAGCAGTTTATACGGGACAGGGGGCAACGAGCAGTACTTC.